This T cell receptor (beta chain) was recovered during a study of molecular identifiers for immune sequencing clone quantification. General observations from the study: With a barcode shared among identical TCR molecules, highly expanded clone sizes could be underestimated. The study reportedly detected spiked Jurkat TCR RNA from one cell among one million naive cells.

Naive CD8 T cells were sorted, and the gate applied was CD8+CD4-CCR7+CD45RA+. TCRdb analysed the PCR reads with MiXCR anew, one entry per CDR3 protein. Of under 65,000 distinct CDR3 sequences in the sample, roughly a quarter were seen once. A note on this clonotype: Its antigen is as yet unknown.

Sequencing was performed on naive CD8+ T cells from blood, with Jurkat cell RNA spiked in. As to subset: FACS-sorted CD8+CD4-CCR7+CD45RA+ naive T cells. The source is a human donor in good health. Some libraries in this study had Jurkat cell RNA spiked in.

The CDR3 nucleotides read TGTGCCAGCAGTTTAGGACAGGGGGCGCTCACTGAAGCTTTCTTT. Its translation is CASSLGQGALTEAFF. This rearrangement joins TRBV27 to TRBJ1-1; 11 bases match TRBD1. Germline V gene data show CDR1 as MNHEY and CDR2 as SMNVEV (reference sequence). Unmatched junction bases numbered 3, after V lost 2 bases and J lost 4 bases. This CDR3 contains 15 residues.